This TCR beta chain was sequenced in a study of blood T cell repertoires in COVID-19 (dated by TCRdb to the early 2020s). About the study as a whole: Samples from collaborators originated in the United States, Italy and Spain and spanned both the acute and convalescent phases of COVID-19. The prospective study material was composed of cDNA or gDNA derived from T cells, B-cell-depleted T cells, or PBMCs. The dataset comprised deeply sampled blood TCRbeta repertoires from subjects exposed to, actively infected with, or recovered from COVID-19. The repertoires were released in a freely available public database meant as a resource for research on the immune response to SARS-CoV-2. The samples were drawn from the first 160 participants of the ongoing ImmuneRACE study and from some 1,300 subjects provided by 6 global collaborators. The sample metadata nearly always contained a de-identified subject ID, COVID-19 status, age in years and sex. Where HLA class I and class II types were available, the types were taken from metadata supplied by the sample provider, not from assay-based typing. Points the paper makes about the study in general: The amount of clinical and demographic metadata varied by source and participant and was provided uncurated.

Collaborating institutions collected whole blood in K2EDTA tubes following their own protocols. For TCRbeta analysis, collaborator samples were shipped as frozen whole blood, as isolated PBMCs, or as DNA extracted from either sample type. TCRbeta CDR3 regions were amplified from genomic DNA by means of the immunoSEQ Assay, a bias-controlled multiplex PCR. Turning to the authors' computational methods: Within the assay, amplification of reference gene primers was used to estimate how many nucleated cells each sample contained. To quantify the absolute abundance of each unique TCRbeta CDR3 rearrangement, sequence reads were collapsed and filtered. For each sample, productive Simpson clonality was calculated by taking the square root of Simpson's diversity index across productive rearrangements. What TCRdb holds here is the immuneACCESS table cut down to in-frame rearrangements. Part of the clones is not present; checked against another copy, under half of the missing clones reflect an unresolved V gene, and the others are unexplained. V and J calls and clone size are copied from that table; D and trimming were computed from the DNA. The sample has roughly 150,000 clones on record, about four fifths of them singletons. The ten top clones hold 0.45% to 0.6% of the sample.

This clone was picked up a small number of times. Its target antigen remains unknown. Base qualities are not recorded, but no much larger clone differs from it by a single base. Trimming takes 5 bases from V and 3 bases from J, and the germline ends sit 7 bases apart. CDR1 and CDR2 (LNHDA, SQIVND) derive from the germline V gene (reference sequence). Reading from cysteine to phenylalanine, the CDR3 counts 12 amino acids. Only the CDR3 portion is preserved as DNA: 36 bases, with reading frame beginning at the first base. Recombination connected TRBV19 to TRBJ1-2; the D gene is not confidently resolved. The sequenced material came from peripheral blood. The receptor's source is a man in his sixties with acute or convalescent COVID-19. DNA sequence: TGTGCCAGTAGTGGGCCCCACTATGGCTACACCTTC. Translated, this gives CASSGPHYGYTF.